The source of this TCR beta chain is a study of beta chain features in type 1 diabetes. Study-level results: It was not settled here whether HLA type affects TCRB rearrangement.

This clone was counted only a few times. As yet, its antigen is unknown. The collection from each donor was one heparinised blood draw averaging around 0.11 L. The germline V gene has CDR1 SEHNR and CDR2 FQNEAQ (reference sequence). This CDR3 contains 12 residues. With 8 bases removed from V and 7 bases from J, the gap between germline ends came to 11 bases. Expressed TCRB transcripts were sequenced because the entire RNA isolate underwent reverse transcription. Generated by immunoSEQ multiplex PCR, the TCRdb table keeps only in-frame clones and is missing some. The table shows 400,000 to 550,000 clones, with 11% occurring only once.

Sequenced: naive CD4+ T cells from blood. This chain joins TRBV7-9 and TRBJ2-2; D unresolved. This clonotype originated in a woman younger than 30 in good health. CDR3 sequence reads: CASGPRYGELFF. The CDR3 DNA is TGTGCCAGCGGTCCCCGGTACGGGGAGCTGTTTTTT.